The clone carrying this T cell receptor beta chain showed up many times. Its antigen is not identified. Combining a sample-barcoded 5' primer with a J-beta primer mix, a second PCR ran for roughly 7 to 12 cycles. TCRdb re-derived calls from the 5' RACE reads in MiXCR, one entry per CDR3 protein. The data contain some 790,000 distinct CDR3 sequences, more than 25% of them seen just once; the ten biggest clones take up 17%. Russia was home to the donors, healthy Caucasian individuals aged roughly 6 to 95. These data originate in a study of blood T cells in healthy people across ages. General study points: The study found more naive CD4+ cells and higher diversity in long-lived than aged donors. As age increased, TCR beta diversity per million T cells fell in a roughly linear fashion.

V was clipped by 6 bases and J by 4 bases, with 15 bases between them. Germline CDR1 and CDR2: SGHTA and FQGNSA. The CDR3 is 14 amino acids. The chain has TRBV7-2 and TRBJ1-2; D not certain. The clonotype was recovered from an elderly woman in good health. The sequenced sample was blood. Here the CDR3 reads CASSSQSDTYGYTF. In nucleotides, the CDR3 is TGTGCCAGCAGTTCCCAATCCGACACCTATGGCTACACCTTC.